Below, 5 T cell receptor beta chains from the same sample are listed, as sequenced in a study of sequential checkpoint blockade in melanoma. The treatment denotes: randomized to nivolumab then ipilimumab (arm A) or the reverse (arm B). TCRdb keeps only in-frame clones here, not all; method: immunoSEQ multiplex PCR. The sample lists 35,000 to 40,000 clones, approximately 90% seen once, with roughly 12% in the top ten. This specimen was CD8+ T cells sorted from blood (inferred from file names), taken from a patient given nivolumab and ipilimumab in sequence. The receptors were sampled from a human donor with melanoma.

Only a few counts were recorded for this clone. V and J are TRBV19 and TRBJ1-5; D call uncertain. This CDR3 comprises 14 residues. Germline V lookup: CDR1 LNHDA, CDR2 SQIVND (reference sequence). The V end lost 2 bases, the J end lost 7 bases, and 12 bases lay between the germline ends. CDR3 bases: TGTGCCAGTAGTATAAGGTTAGGAGGCCAGCCCCAGCATTTT. Residues: CASSIRLGGQPQHF.

The chain combines TRBV6-1 with TRBJ2-7; TRBD1 matches at 9 bases. Trimming at V came to 6 bases and at J to 7 bases, leaving 7 bases not matched to a gene. The germline V gene has CDR1 MNHNS and CDR2 SASEGT. The CDR3 has 13 residues. Written as DNA, the CDR3 is TGTGCCAGCAGCCCCGGACAGGGGCGGGAGCAGTACTTC. This encodes CASSPGQGREQYF.

This sequence joins TRBV29-1 and TRBJ1-1, with D unresolved. CDR1 SQVTM and CDR2 ANQGSEA come from the germline V gene. There are 10 residues in the CDR3. Deletions cut 5 bases from V and 4 bases from J, with 5 bases between. The CDR3 bases are TGCAGCGTTTATGTCACTGAAGCTTTCTTT. As protein: CSVYVTEAFF.

The chain links TRBV5-6 to TRBJ1-1, with D perhaps matching TRBD1 (5 bases). The germline CDR1 and CDR2 sequences are SGHDT and YYEEEE. This CDR3 has 14 amino acids. V was cut by 1 base and J by 8 bases, with 15 bases left in between. The CDR3 region has the DNA TGTGCCAGCAGCTTGACGTGGCAGGGTGACGAAGCTTTCTTT. Translated: CASSLTWQGDEAFF.

V gene TRBV2 combines with J gene TRBJ2-5; 9 nucleotides agree with TRBD1. The end of the DNA fits TRBJ2-7 better, so the J call may be wrong. The germline V gene has CDR1 SNHLY and CDR2 FYNNEI. The CDR3 length is 15 residues. The CDR3 loop reads CASSANRGPSYEQYF. The CDR3 bases are TGTGCCAGCAGTGCAAACAGGGGGCCTAGCTACGAGCAGTACTTC.